The 6 T cell receptor beta chains below were found in one sample sequenced in a study of blood T cells in healthy people across ages. The authors ran a second PCR of about 6 to 11 cycles using a sample-barcoded 5' primer and a J-beta primer mix. TCRdb re-derived calls from the 5' RACE reads in MiXCR, one entry per CDR3 protein. The sample lists around 500,000 distinct CDR3 sequences; 40% to 55% were seen once. Sequenced material: blood. Every receptor here comes from an elderly man in good health.

CDR3 protein: CAWSGTAAERYF. In DNA form, the CDR3 reads TGTGCCTGGAGTGGGACAGCGGCCGAGCGGTACTTC. V is TRBV30 and J is TRBJ2-4; D perhaps matches TRBD1 (6 bases). CDR3 size: 12 residues. V was clipped by 1 base and J by 15 bases, with 16 bases between them. CDR1 and CDR2 from the germline V gene are GTSNPN and SVGIG (reference sequence).

The gene calls are TRBV7-2 and TRBJ2-1, with TRBD2 matching over 10 bases. Per germline, CDR1 SGHTA and CDR2 FQGNSA. The CDR3 length is 14 residues. With V trimmed by 1 base and J by 10 bases, 4 bases remained unmatched. As DNA, the CDR3 is TGTGCCAGCAGCTTAGGTGGGACTAGCGTGGAGCAGTTCTTC. It specifies CASSLGGTSVEQFF.

This clonotype appeared many times. J is TRBJ2-7 and V is TRBV6-5; D might be TRBD1 or TRBD2, each matching 5 bases. The CDR3 covers 14 residues. With 6 bases removed from V and 0 bases from J, the gap between germline ends came to 12 bases. The germline gives CDR1 MNHEY, CDR2 SVGAGI. In DNA form, the CDR3 reads TGTGCCAGCAGCCAGGGACGCATCTCCTACGAGCAGTACTTC. Translation: CASSQGRISYEQYF.

This clonotype was recorded a few times. The chain combines TRBV6-6 with TRBJ1-5, with 9 bases identical to TRBD1. CDR3 length: 15 residues. V dropped 7 bases and J dropped 6; count of bases not matched to a gene: 10. The germline CDR1 and CDR2 sequences are MNHNY and SVGAGI (reference sequence). DNA for the CDR3: TGTGCCAGCACAGCGGACAGGGGATTGAGTCAGCCCCAGCATTTT. Protein product: CASTADRGLSQPQHF.

This clonotype showed up just a few times. The chain is built from TRBV20-1 and TRBJ2-1; D perhaps matches TRBD2 (6 bases). Trimming cost V 0 bases and J 0 bases, with 12 bases left between them. The CDR3 contains 16 residues. CDR1 DFQATT and CDR2 SNEGSKA come from the germline V gene (reference sequence). The CDR3 DNA reads TGCAGTGCTAGAGATCCGGGGGATAGCTCCTACAATGAGCAGTTCTTC. Translating gives CSARDPGDSSYNEQFF.

This clonotype was counted between two and nine times. V is TRBV6-5 and J is TRBJ1-2, with 9 bases lining up with TRBD1. CDR1 and CDR2 (germline): MNHEY, SVGAGI. The CDR3 runs to 15 residues. The V and J ends lost 0 bases and 4 bases, in that order; junction bases with no gene match: 3. The CDR3 protein is CASSYSGQGTYGYTF. In nucleotides, the CDR3 is TGTGCCAGCAGTTACTCGGGACAGGGAACCTATGGCTACACCTTC.